The 24 T cell receptor beta chains below were found in one sample sequenced in a study of T-cell memory formation after mild COVID-19. TCRdb redid the calling of the 5' RACE reads with MiXCR, one entry per CDR3 protein. The data contain about 290,000 distinct CDR3 sequences, under 20% of them singletons. The sample comprised PBMCs or a T cell subset sorted from them (not recorded which). Every receptor here comes from a man aged 18 to 29 who had mild COVID-19 (a few samples of this study predate the infection). Cell type and time point are not known.

This clonotype was seen a handful of times. V gene TRBV5-1 combines with J gene TRBJ1-5; D unclear. This CDR3 has 15 residues. Trimming took off 3 bases at V and 5 bases at J, with 15 bases between the two ends. In germline, CDR1 is SGHRS, CDR2 YFSETQ. CDR3 in DNA: TGCGCCAGCAGCTCCCAACCAGGCGAGGATCAGCCCCAGCATTTT. This translates into CASSSQPGEDQPQHF.

This clonotype was observed a few times. The chain recombines TRBV3-2 with TRBJ2-1. TRBV3-2 is a pseudogene segment. This CDR3 has 16 residues. Written as DNA, the CDR3 is TGTGCCAGCAGCCTCCAGTTAAGAAGCTCCTACAATGAGCAGTTCTTC. Amino acids: CASSLQLRSSYNEQFF.

This clonotype came up a few times. The genes are TRBV2 and TRBJ1-5; D is possibly TRBD1 (5 bases). The V end was cut by 5 bases, the J end by 7 bases, with 18 bases between. This CDR3 is 15 amino acids long. Germline assignment: CDR1 SNHLY and CDR2 FYNNEI. The CDR3 sequence: CASSRDSQGGQPQHF. CDR3 sequence (DNA): TGTGCCAGCAGTCGGGACTCCCAAGGAGGCCAGCCCCAGCATTTT.

This clonotype showed up just once. The gene calls are TRBV7-9 and TRBJ1-1; D perhaps matches TRBD1 (5 bases). CDR3 length: 13 residues. The V and J ends lost 7 bases and 0 bases respectively, with 9 bases between them. Germline V gene lookup returns CDR1 SEHNR and CDR2 FQNEAQ (reference sequence). The CDR3 here is CASTGRVNTEAFF. CDR3 nucleotide sequence: TGTGCCAGCACGGGCAGGGTGAACACTGAAGCTTTCTTT.

This clonotype was recorded at least ten times. The chain employs TRBV12-3 or TRBV12-4 and TRBJ2-7, with D perhaps given as TRBD1 or TRBD2 (5 bases each). This CDR3 is 13 amino acids long. With 6 bases removed from V and 3 bases from J, the gap between germline ends came to 12 bases. The CDR3: CASRRDGYYEQYF. The CDR3 nucleotides read TGTGCCAGCAGAAGGGACGGATACTACGAGCAGTACTTC.

A single count supports this clonotype. This sequence joins TRBV7-2 and TRBJ1-2, with D possibly TRBD1 on 5 matching bases. Trimming stripped 5 bases from V and 5 bases from J, with 18 bases between. The CDR3 length is 15 residues. Germline CDR1 is SGHTA and CDR2 is FQGNSA. The CDR3 loop reads CASSKPQGPGYGYTF. The CDR3 DNA reads as TGTGCCAGCAGCAAACCTCAGGGCCCGGGGTATGGCTACACCTTC.

This clonotype has a handful of counts. The V gene is TRBV6-5, the J gene TRBJ2-3; 14 nucleotides line up with TRBD2. The CDR3 is made up of 18 amino acids. Germline lookup yields CDR1 MNHEY and CDR2 SVGAGI. J was trimmed by 6 bases and V by 2 bases; bases with no gene match: 10. The CDR3 here is CASSYNTPGLAGADTQYF. Written as DNA, the CDR3 is TGTGCCAGCAGTTACAACACTCCGGGACTAGCGGGGGCCGATACGCAGTATTTT.

V usage is TRBV6-6 and J usage is TRBJ2-7, with D tentatively TRBD1 (5 bases). With 4 bases removed from V and 2 bases from J, the gap between germline ends came to 9 bases. The CDR3 contains 13 residues. CDR1 is MNHNY and CDR2 is SVGAGI in the germline V gene (reference sequence). As DNA, the CDR3 is TGTGCCAGCAGTTCTGGACATACCTACGAGCAGTACTTC. It translates to CASSSGHTYEQYF.

This clonotype was seen at least ten times. V is TRBV11-2 and J is TRBJ2-3; 8 bases agree with TRBD2. Germline CDR1 reads SGHAT; CDR2 reads FQNNGV. Trimming took 1 base from V and 2 from J; bases not matched to a gene: 5. The CDR3 covers 16 residues. The CDR3 nucleotides are TGTGCCAGCAGCTTAGTAGTCGGGGGGGCCACAGATACGCAGTATTTT. This translates into CASSLVVGGATDTQYF.

This rearrangement joins TRBV11-2 to TRBJ2-1; 7 bases line up with TRBD2. The CDR3 loop spans 12 amino acids. Per germline, CDR1 SGHAT and CDR2 FQNNGV. J lost 9 bases, V lost 8 bases, and 7 bases had no gene match. This CDR3 is CASGTTGVEQFF. In nucleotides, the CDR3 is TGTGCCAGCGGGACTACGGGGGTTGAGCAGTTCTTC.

This clonotype was seen a few times. The V call is TRBV5-1, the J call TRBJ2-3, with D possibly being TRBD2 (5 bases). The length of the CDR3 is 15 residues. The V and J ends lost 2 bases and 3 bases respectively, with 13 bases between them. Germline loops: CDR1 SGHRS, CDR2 YFSETQ. The CDR3 reads CASSFRTGLTDTQYF. The DNA for the CDR3 is TGCGCCAGCAGCTTTCGGACGGGATTGACAGATACGCAGTATTTT. Drawing the rest from reference TRBV5-1 and TRBJ2-3, the complete variable domain is KAGVTQTPRYLIKTRGQQVTLSCSPISGHRSVSWYQQTPGQGLQFLFEYFSETQRNKGNFPGRFSGRQFSNSRSEMNVSTLELGDSALYLCASSFRTGLTDTQYFGPGTRLTVL.

In DNA form, the CDR3 reads TGTGCCAGCACTAGGACAGGGAGCAGCACTGAAGCTTTCTTT. Its protein product is CASTRTGSSTEAFF. The gene calls are TRBV6-1 and TRBJ1-1, with 8 bases lining up with TRBD1. The V segment lost 7 bases and the J segment 4 bases; nucleotides outside the gene matches: 8. CDR3 length: 14 residues. The V gene's germline CDR1 is MNHNS and CDR2 SASEGT.

This clonotype appeared a few times. CDR3 sequence reads: CASSSELVWSYEQFF. The CDR3 DNA follows: TGTGCCAGCAGCTCCGAGCTAGTTTGGAGCTATGAGCAGTTCTTC. The chain recombines TRBV6-2 or TRBV6-3 with TRBJ2-1; D gene uncertain. V was pared by 6 bases and J by 8 bases, with 20 bases between. CDR1 and CDR2 (germline): MNHEY, SVGEGT. The CDR3 totals 15 residues.

There are a few counts of this clonotype. The chain carries TRBV28 and TRBJ1-6; D not certain. CDR3 length: 12 amino acids. Trimming took 6 bases from V and 14 from J, leaving 14 bases between them. CDR1 is MDHEN and CDR2 is SYDVKM in the germline V gene. The CDR3 DNA reads TGTGCCAGCAGACCACCGAACAGAGCCCTCCACTTT. It codes for CASRPPNRALHF.

This clonotype has only a few counts. The rearrangement joins TRBV12-3 or TRBV12-4 to TRBJ1-5; D perhaps matches TRBD1 (6 bases). Deletions cut 5 bases from V and 6 bases from J, with 14 bases between. The CDR3 is 14 residues long. The CDR3 DNA reads as TGTGCCAGCAGTACTCAACAGGGTCTTCAGCCCCAGCATTTT. Translation: CASSTQQGLQPQHF.

In its sample, this clonotype was seen a few times. This chain joins TRBV6-2 or TRBV6-3 and TRBJ2-5; TRBD2 matches 11 bases. With 6 bases clipped from V and 5 bases from J, the junction kept 11 bases outside the gene matches. Germline CDR1 and CDR2: MNHEY and SVGEGT. The CDR3 contains 16 residues. CDR3 nucleotide sequence: TGTGCCAGCAGCTTTTACGAGGCTAGCGGGAGGGAGACCCAGTACTTC. Protein sequence: CASSFYEASGRETQYF.

V is TRBV7-2 and J is TRBJ2-4, with a possible D match to TRBD1 (6 bases). CDR1 is SGHTA and CDR2 is FQGNSA in the germline V gene. The CDR3 length is 14 residues. Trimming stripped 2 bases from V and 5 bases from J, with 10 bases between. CDR3: CASSLSGAQNIQYF. The CDR3 DNA reads TGTGCCAGCAGCTTATCAGGGGCCCAAAACATTCAGTACTTC.

This clonotype was detected only a few times. V and J are TRBV10-3 and TRBJ2-5, with 11 positions matching TRBD2. This CDR3 comprises 16 residues. Looked up from germline, CDR1 is ENHRY and CDR2 is SYGVKD. Unmatched junction bases numbered 11, after V lost 6 bases and J lost 5 bases. The CDR3 DNA follows: TGTGCCATCAGCCCCGCTAGCGGGGGGCCAGGGGAGACCCAGTACTTC. It translates to CAISPASGGPGETQYF.

This clonotype occurred a few times. The rearrangement links TRBV2 to TRBJ2-1; 8 nucleotides match TRBD2. The germline gives CDR1 SNHLY, CDR2 FYNNEI. V lost 10 bases and J lost 3; bases outside the gene matches: 11. The CDR3 consists of 15 residues. CDR3 nucleotides: TGTGCCATAGCCGGGACTAGGGGTCACTACAATGAGCAGTTCTTC. Translated, it gives CAIAGTRGHYNEQFF.

J is TRBJ2-4 and V is TRBV7-9; 11 bases agree with TRBD1. The CDR3 runs 15 residues. Losses at the gene ends were 4 bases for V and 5 bases for J; bases not matched to a gene: 4. Germline V gene lookup returns CDR1 SEHNR and CDR2 FQNEAQ (reference sequence). As DNA, the CDR3 is TGTGCCAGCAGCTCCCCGGGACAGGGGGAAAACATTCAGTACTTC. Its translation is CASSSPGQGENIQYF.

This chain connects TRBV28 to TRBJ2-1; D is undetermined. Deletions cut 6 bases from V and 10 bases from J, with 22 bases between. CDR1 is MDHEN and CDR2 is SYDVKM in the germline V gene. This CDR3 contains 15 residues. The CDR3 sequence: CASSLIWSYSDEQFF. In DNA form, the CDR3 reads TGTGCCAGCAGCCTCATCTGGTCTTACTCGGACGAGCAGTTCTTC.

This clonotype was observed a few times. The V and J genes are TRBV5-1 and TRBJ1-1; D ambiguous. Germline CDR1 SGHRS, CDR2 YFSETQ. This CDR3 is 15 amino acids long. V was clipped by 0 bases and J by 4 bases, with 13 bases between them. The CDR3 DNA sequence: TGCGCCAGCAGCTTGGCACAGACAATCGGCACTGAAGCTTTCTTT. Protein: CASSLAQTIGTEAFF.

The table lists this clonotype with a few counts. The chain joins TRBV5-1 to TRBJ2-7; 10 bases are shared with TRBD1. V gave up 0 bases and J gave up 3 bases; unmatched junction bases: 6. CDR3 length equals 16 residues. Germline CDR1 and CDR2: SGHRS and YFSETQ. The CDR3 DNA reads as TGCGCCAGCAGCTTGGTCCGGGACAGGGGTCACTACGAGCAGTACTTC. Its protein is CASSLVRDRGHYEQYF.

This clonotype was found a few times. This chain links TRBV9 with TRBJ1-1; TRBD1 might be the D (5 bases). Trimming pared 4 bases from V and 8 bases from J, leaving 15 bases between. Germline V gene data show CDR1 as SGDLS and CDR2 as YYNGEE. The CDR3 has 13 amino acids. The CDR3 DNA reads as TGTGCCAGCAGCATTATAGGGGAGGGCGAAGCTTTCTTT. Translating gives CASSIIGEGEAFF.